Listed below are T cell receptor beta chains from one sample, sequenced in a study of blood T cell repertoires in COVID-19. Assay used: immunoSEQ multiplex PCR; TCRdb lists only in-frame clones, some missing. The sample holds approximately 470,000 clones; roughly 88% are singletons and the top ten take roughly 3.2%. The sequencing sample was made of peripheral blood. These TCRs come from a human donor in a cohort sampled during active COVID-19. The CDR3 runs from the conserved cysteine through the conserved F or W. A D gene is named only where the DNA matches it firmly. Rows give clone size only sometimes, using once, few, many, or a class for an expanded clone.

J gene	clone size	D gene	V gene	CDR3 protein	CDR3 DNA
TRBJ1-5	.	.	TRBV9	CASSVAPGEGQPQHF	TGTGCCAGCAGCGTAGCCCCAGGGGAGGGTCAGCCCCAGCATTTT
TRBJ1-4	once	.	TRBV29-1	CSVEGRGNEKLFF	TGCAGCGTTGAAGGCAGGGGAAATGAAAAACTGTTTTTT
TRBJ2-3	.	TRBD2	TRBV5-1	CASSLDIVAGGTDTQYF	TGCGCCAGCAGCTTGGATATTGTAGCGGGAGGCACAGATACGCAGTATTTT
TRBJ2-5	.	.	TRBV21-1	CASSLPKMPSRETQYF	TGTGCCAGCAGCCTCCCTAAGATGCCTAGTCGAGAGACCCAGTACTTC
TRBJ1-1	.	.	TRBV5-1	CASSLEGGNAAEAFF	TGCGCCAGCAGCTTGGAGGGAGGGAACGCGGCTGAAGCTTTCTTT
TRBJ1-1	.	TRBD1	TRBV5-1	CASSPRTGGGTEAFF	TGCGCCAGCAGCCCCCGGACAGGGGGCGGCACTGAAGCTTTCTTT
TRBJ1-1	.	.	TRBV29-1	CSASPAGSNTEAFF	TGCAGCGCTTCACCGGCCGGGTCGAACACTGAAGCTTTCTTT
TRBJ2-5	.	.	TRBV28	CARFVGGPEYQETQYF	TGTGCCCGTTTCGTAGGCGGGCCAGAATACCAAGAGACCCAGTACTTC
TRBJ2-5	.	TRBD2	TRBV6-2/TRBV6-3	CASSPPRTSGRETQYF	TGTGCCAGCAGTCCCCCGCGGACTAGCGGGAGAGAGACCCAGTACTTC
TRBJ2-4	.	TRBD1	TRBV27	CASSLFGQEVIAKNIQYF	TGTGCCAGCAGTTTATTCGGACAGGAGGTTATAGCCAAAAACATTCAGTACTTC
TRBJ2-7	.	TRBD2	TRBV25-1	CASSDSSGSDEQYF	TGTGCCAGCAGTGACTCTAGCGGGTCCGACGAGCAGTACTTC
TRBJ1-2	.	TRBD1	TRBV30	CAWSVLDRGFTYGYTF	TGTGCCTGGAGTGTACTGGACAGGGGGTTCACTTATGGCTACACCTTC
TRBJ2-1	.	TRBD2	TRBV4-1	CATRELAGGNEQFF	TGCGCAACGCGGGAACTAGCGGGAGGGAATGAGCAGTTCTTC
TRBJ2-7	.	.	TRBV21-1	CASSKGLEQYF	TGTGCCAGCAGCAAAGGGCTCGAGCAGTACTTC
TRBJ2-7	.	.	TRBV12-3/TRBV12-4	CASSLLRYEQYF	TGTGCCAGCAGTTTATTGAGGTACGAGCAGTACTTC
TRBJ2-1	.	.	TRBV13	CASSILRSSYNEQFF	TGTGCCAGCAGCATTCTTCGTAGCTCCTACAATGAGCAGTTCTTC
TRBJ1-2	.	.	TRBV5-1	CASSPGTQYVGYTF	TGCGCCAGCAGCCCGGGGACTCAGTATGTGGGCTACACCTTC
TRBJ1-3	.	.	TRBV6-5	CASTGDFLSGNTIYF	TGTGCCAGCACCGGGGACTTCCTCTCTGGAAACACCATATATTTT